Below, 20 T cell receptor beta chains from the same sample are listed, as sequenced in a study of CD4+ T cells in melanoma. Only in-frame clones appear in the TCRdb table, and some are missing; sequencing was by immunoSEQ multiplex PCR. Among 50,000 to 60,000 clones listed, more than 60% were seen once. The specimen was tumor tissue. All receptors come from a human donor with melanoma.

The chain links TRBV5-1 to TRBJ1-2, with D possibly being TRBD1 (6 bases). Trimming removed 0 bases at V and 0 bases at J, with 6 bases between. Germline CDR1 and CDR2: SGHRS and YFSETQ. This CDR3 region has 14 residues. The CDR3: CASSLGTANYGYTF. In nucleotides, the CDR3 is TGCGCCAGCAGCTTGGGGACAGCTAACTATGGCTACACCTTC.

The chain joins TRBV20-1 to TRBJ1-2; perhaps TRBD1 as D (6 bases). Looked up from germline, CDR1 is DFQATT and CDR2 is SNEGSKA (reference sequence). This CDR3 is built from 11 residues. V was cut by 4 bases and J by 3 bases, with 6 bases left in between. CDR3 loop: CSATGDYGYTF. DNA of the CDR3: TGCAGTGCTACAGGGGACTATGGCTACACCTTC.

The CDR3: CASFVGGLTGNTIYF. CDR3 DNA: TGTGCCAGCTTCGTCGGGGGGTTGACTGGAAACACCATATATTTT. The rearrangement links TRBV2 to TRBJ1-3; possibly TRBD1 for D (5 bases). Germline assignment: CDR1 SNHLY and CDR2 FYNNEI. Trimming pared 8 bases from V and 2 bases from J, leaving 16 bases between. This CDR3 has 15 amino acids. Full variable domain (missing parts from reference TRBV2 and TRBJ1-3): EPEVTQTPSHQVTQMGQEVILRCVPISNHLYFYWYRQILGQKVEFLVSFYNNEISEKSEIFDDQFSVERPDGSNFTLKIRSTKLEDSAMYFCASFVGGLTGNTIYFGEGSWLTVV.

V gene TRBV9 combines with J gene TRBJ2-7, with 7 bases aligning to TRBD1. The V segment lost 3 bases and the J segment 6 bases; nucleotides outside the gene matches: 12. Germline V gene lookup returns CDR1 SGDLS and CDR2 YYNGEE. The CDR3 spans 15 residues. Here the CDR3 reads CASSATGTEVREQYF. CDR3 nucleotide sequence: TGTGCCAGCAGCGCAACCGGGACAGAGGTACGCGAGCAGTACTTC.

Points on this clone: Sequence at one end of the junction differs from germline and may be a read error. The chain carries TRBV6-5 and TRBJ1-3; D might be TRBD1 (5 bases). CDR3 length: 11 residues. The germline V gene has CDR1 MNHEY and CDR2 SVGAGI. The CDR3 here is CASSYGGDLHF. The CDR3 DNA reads TGTGCCAGCAGTTACGGGGGAGATCTGCATTTT.

Only one count was recorded for this clone. This sequence joins TRBV11-1 and TRBJ1-1, with D tentatively TRBD1 (6 bases). Trimming removed 4 bases at V and 4 bases at J, with 22 bases between. This CDR3 comprises 17 residues. Germline CDR1 and CDR2: SGHAT and FQDESV (reference sequence). The CDR3 loop reads CASSSGGRGSVGTEAFF. In nucleotides, the CDR3 is TGTGCCAGCAGCTCTGGGGGCAGGGGCTCAGTGGGCACTGAAGCTTTCTTT.

The chain uses TRBV4-1 and TRBJ2-3; 9 nucleotides agree with TRBD2. Germline V gives CDR1 MGHRA, CDR2 YSYEKL. V gave up 0 bases and J gave up 3 bases; unmatched junction bases: 10. The length of the CDR3 is 18 residues. For the CDR3, the DNA is TGCGCCAGCAGCCAAGAAGGCGGGGGGGCCTATGAAACAGATACGCAGTATTTT. It yields the protein CASSQEGGGAYETDTQYF.

V is TRBV2 and J is TRBJ2-1; tentative D call: TRBD1 (5 bases). CDR1 SNHLY and CDR2 FYNNEI come from the germline V gene. V lost 7 bases to trimming and J lost 6 bases, with 10 bases between them. CDR3 size: 12 residues. The CDR3 sequence: CASKQVANEQFF. Here the CDR3 DNA reads TGTGCCAGCAAACAGGTCGCCAATGAGCAGTTCTTC.

This sequence joins TRBV7-2 and TRBJ1-2; 10 bases are a match to TRBD1. Germline V lookup: CDR1 SGHTA, CDR2 FQGNSA. J was trimmed by 3 bases and V by 4 bases; bases with no gene match: 2. The CDR3 covers 14 residues. Here the CDR3 reads CASSSGTGDYGYTF. The CDR3 nucleotides read TGTGCCAGCAGCTCGGGGACAGGGGACTATGGCTACACCTTC.

This clone has more than one count but fewer than ten. The chain has TRBV11-3 and TRBJ1-1; D is ambiguous. CDR3 length: 13 residues. Germline-derived CDR1 and CDR2 are SGHNT and YENEEA. V dropped 1 base and J dropped 4 bases, with 7 bases sitting between them. For the CDR3, the DNA is TGTGCCAGCAGCTTAGCGGTGGCCACTGAAGCTTTCTTT. This encodes CASSLAVATEAFF.

The chain recombines TRBV5-1 with TRBJ1-1; TRBD1 is a possible D gene (5 bases). Germline CDR1 and CDR2: SGHRS and YFSETQ. The CDR3 runs to 15 residues. V was clipped by 3 bases and J by 4 bases, with 16 bases between them. In nucleotides, the CDR3 is TGCGCCAGCAGCTGGGAGGGCGGGACGGTCACTGAAGCTTTCTTT. Its translation is CASSWEGGTVTEAFF.

This chain connects TRBV27 to TRBJ1-2; no reliable D call. The V gene lost 4 bases and the J gene lost 3 bases, with 6 bases spanning the gap. The CDR3 loop spans 12 amino acids. The germline V gene encodes CDR1 MNHEY and CDR2 SMNVEV (reference sequence). CDR3: CASSSAYYGYTF. The DNA for the CDR3 is TGTGCCAGCAGTTCAGCCTACTATGGCTACACCTTC.

The V call is TRBV29-1, the J call TRBJ2-1; D call uncertain. This CDR3 region has 12 residues. V was cut by 4 bases and J by 6 bases, with 10 bases left in between. Germline CDR1 is SQVTM and CDR2 is ANQGSEA. CDR3 nucleotides: TGCAGCGTTGTAGTGGGTCTCAATGAGCAGTTCTTC. Protein: CSVVVGLNEQFF.

As regards this clone: The same CDR3 is also encoded by other DNA sequences in this sample. The chain carries TRBV6-1 and TRBJ2-7, with D tentatively TRBD2 (5 bases). This CDR3 contains 13 residues. Deletions cut 4 bases from V and 1 base from J, with 8 bases between. Per the germline V gene, CDR1 is MNHNS and CDR2 is SASEGT. The CDR3 nucleotides read TGTGCCAGCAGTGTCTCGGGATCCTACGAGCAGTACTTC. Protein product: CASSVSGSYEQYF.

This clone appeared a single time. The chain uses TRBV6-5 and TRBJ1-1; TRBD1 matches 7 bases. This CDR3 has 14 residues. Germline lookup yields CDR1 MNHEY and CDR2 SVGAGI. With 6 bases clipped from V and 0 bases from J, the junction kept 4 bases outside the gene matches. Here the CDR3 reads CASRQQGMNTEAFF. DNA for the CDR3: TGTGCCAGCAGGCAACAGGGGATGAACACTGAAGCTTTCTTT.

This chain uses TRBV4-3 with TRBJ1-3; TRBD1 might be the D (5 bases). V was clipped by 0 bases and J by 0 bases, with 12 bases between them. Germline V CDR1 and CDR2: LGHNA, YSLEER. There are 17 residues in the CDR3. This CDR3 reads CASSQERAQVSGNTIYF. The CDR3 DNA is TGCGCCAGCAGCCAAGAACGGGCACAGGTCTCTGGAAACACCATATATTTT.

The rearrangement joins TRBV4-3 to TRBJ2-3, with 8 bases lining up with TRBD2. The CDR3 has 16 residues. Germline assignment: CDR1 LGHNA and CDR2 YSLEER. V gave up 4 bases and J gave up 2 bases; unmatched junction bases: 8. The CDR3 region is CASSLGLAGYTDTQYF. CDR3 bases: TGCGCCAGCAGCCTCGGACTAGCAGGGTACACAGATACGCAGTATTTT.

This clone has just one count. The rearrangement joins TRBV7-9 to TRBJ1-1; D possibly corresponds to TRBD1 (5 bases). The CDR3 is 15 amino acids. Germline V lookup: CDR1 SEHNR, CDR2 FQNEAQ (reference sequence). V was cut by 5 bases and J by 2 bases, with 15 bases left in between. CDR3 DNA: TGTGCCAGCAGCCCACGGGACTCCCGCAACACTGAAGCTTTCTTT. This gives the protein CASSPRDSRNTEAFF.

V usage is TRBV5-1 and J usage is TRBJ2-5; 12 positions match TRBD2. With 2 bases clipped from V and 2 bases from J, the junction kept 7 bases outside the gene matches. This CDR3 has 17 amino acids. Germline CDR1 reads SGHRS; CDR2 reads YFSETQ. The CDR3 loop reads CASSLSGLAGGQETQYF. Written as DNA, the CDR3 is TGCGCCAGCAGCTTATCCGGCCTAGCGGGGGGGCAAGAGACCCAGTACTTC.

The chain combines TRBV4-3 with TRBJ2-5; TRBD1 matches 9 bases. CDR3 length equals 14 residues. V was pared by 2 bases and J by 11 bases, with 9 bases of the junction left unmatched. Germline V gives CDR1 LGHNA, CDR2 YSLEER. The CDR3 coding sequence is TGCGCCAGCAGCCAAAGGGACAGGGTAGGTGAGCAGTACTTC. It is translated as CASSQRDRVGEQYF.